This T cell receptor (beta chain) was retrieved from a study of cytomegalovirus exposure and HLA in healthy donors (dated by TCRdb to about 2017). Concerning the study at large: An earlier analysis of under 600 of the donors reported more than 250 Gb of sequence data and approximately 110 million unique TCR beta sequences from some 180 million T cells. An early release covering around 630 HLA-typed donors comprised roughly 300 gigabases of sequencing data and 65 million to 100 million unique TCR sequences. Among the roughly 410 genotyped donors, approximately 77% belonged to the genetic ancestry cluster associated with self-reported Caucasian donors. The study was designed to test whether signatures of past pathogen exposure could be identified by cataloging public T cell receptors. The study used immunosequencing to profile the T cell repertoires of approximately 650 subjects and linked those repertoires to cytomegalovirus serostatus. Besides the first cohort of roughly 660 subjects, a separate validation cohort made up of 120 different subjects was used. High-throughput TCR immunosequencing, statistical association of individual TCRs with disease status, and machine learning were combined to predict cytomegalovirus infection status. A later analysis re-analyzed previously published TCR beta repertoires from several hundred donors and added high-resolution HLA genotyping to study TCR occurrence patterns. In the later analysis, no new phenotypic data were used to find candidate immune exposures; instead, reliance was placed on TCR beta sequences and their occurrence across donors. In an earlier analysis of more than 550 of the donors, high-throughput TCR beta sequencing was used to judge whether each TCR beta V gene segment behaved as functional or pseudogenic. Donor age, sex, ethnicity and CMV serostatus were collected together with the repertoire data. A later genetic analysis used genome-wide SNP genotypes for about 65% of the 666 donors, treating that subset as a discovery cohort. All discovery cohort repertoires had been generated using a single sequencing platform. Class I and class II HLA loci were covered by the typing at four-digit resolution. The number of typed donors differed by locus: about 620-630 for A, B, C, DRB1 and DQB1; 500 to 550 for DQA1; 606 for DPA1; and around 490 for DPB1. Because of strong linkage in the cohort, 5 or 6 DR-DQ haplotypes were treated as single units for association and clustering. On average, around 230,000 unique TCR beta nucleotide sequences were sequenced per donor among 350 to 400 genotyped donors of the cohort, with roughly 18% of those sequences being non-productive. Points the paper makes about the study in general: The authors suggested that the approach could potentially be generalized to other disease states and immunological phenotypes. In a later analysis, several top co-occurrence clusters were reported to appear linked to parvovirus B19, influenza, CMV and Epstein-Barr virus. In an earlier analysis of fewer than 750 of the donors, most TCR beta V segments were observed in productive rearrangements about 90% or about 30% of the time, broadly matching IMGT annotations. A later analysis found that TCR association rates varied across HLA loci, with DRB1 alleles showing the most associated TCRs and HLA-C alleles the fewest. Some IMGT-functional V segments, including TRBV6-2 and TRBV6-3, could not be distinguished by the 87-base-pair reads and were therefore excluded. In a later genetic analysis, fewer N-insertions in productive TCRs were reported among donors in an Asian-associated ancestry cluster than the roughly 700-donor mean. A group of highly shared sequence variants was considered likely to be a technical artifact of the sequencing pipeline. Correlated functional status among segregating V segments might reflect linkage disequilibrium, but an unknown experimental factor could not be ruled out. Because counts were too low, around 17 rarely observed V segments, including chromosome 9 orphons, were left out of the earlier analysis of 587 of the donors. Across donors, most TCR sequences were observed very rarely, whereas some public TCRs were present in many individuals. In a later analysis, HLA-associated TCR beta chains showed more clonal expansion and lower generation probabilities than non-associated chains that were equally common. The cohort was sequenced for TCR beta chains only, and without alpha or paired-chain data the features that could be detected were limited. Because HLA typing was missing for some donors at each locus, association tests included only the typed subset. Strong co-occurrence of HLA alleles, especially DR and DQ, made assigning TCR associations to individual alleles difficult. A further reported finding was that TCR beta sequences accurately predicted the HLA-A and HLA-B alleles for most subjects in the first cohort. Immune exposure information for the cohort was limited to CMV serostatus. The classifier was reported to diagnose cytomegalovirus status with high specificity and sensitivity in both the original cohort and the validation cohort. A later genetic analysis associated a missense DCLRE1C variant with V-gene and J-gene trimming of TCR beta chains, and an independent cohort replicated the association. Specific HLA alleles were associated with about 17,000 TCR beta sequences at a false discovery rate of 0.05 in a later analysis. A later analysis found that most CMV-associated TCR beta chains appeared HLA-restricted, with HLA associations seemingly driven largely by CMV exposure. The study listed 164 TCR beta chains as associated with cytomegalovirus. Sequencing depth was assumed to be roughly uniform across donors in the presence/absence analyses, though that assumption may not hold. In vitro tests confirmed that a few of the cytomegalovirus-associated TCR beta chains recognize cytomegalovirus antigens.

Reading the germline V gene gives CDR1 SGHRS and CDR2 YFSETQ. V and J lose 8 bases and 5 bases, and a span of 14 bases separates them. Including the terminal cysteine and phenylalanine, the CDR3 comprises 13 residues. This entry keeps only the CDR3 DNA: 39 bases, framed from base 1. Remarks on this clone: This clone's antigen is unknown. No much larger clonotype is one base removed from it; base qualities were not supplied.

The cohort was made up of approximately 670 healthy bone marrow donors. Cohort members were all nominally healthy when sampled, although unrecorded immune exposures were likely present. The donor was CMV seronegative and belonged to the group of 352 seronegative cohort members. A peripheral blood sample was provided by each donor, and peripheral blood mononuclear cells were used for TCR beta sequencing. The Qiagen DNeasy Blood Extraction Kit was used to extract genomic DNA from the blood cell samples. Receptor libraries were prepared by the immunoSEQ multiplex PCR assay. For the multiplex PCR, a mixture combining 60 forward primers for TCR Vbeta segments and 13 reverse primers for TCR Jbeta segments was used. Amplification of the CDR3 region of rearranged TCR beta genes was performed with a multiplex PCR assay on genomic DNA. The Illumina HiSeq System was used to sequence the amplified TCR beta libraries as 87-base-pair reads. The paper's data handling went like this. In a later analysis, some 80 million unique TCR beta chains were counted across the 500 to 700 repertoires, and roughly 10 million of these chains were shared by at least two donors. To remove PCR and sequencing errors, raw reads were error-corrected and collapsed into unique sequences using a nearest-neighbor algorithm that merged closely related sequences. CDR3 sequences were aligned to IMGT reference sequences to assign V, D and J gene segments. For a sequence to be retained, at least a six-nucleotide match to both a V gene segment and a J gene segment was required. A rearrangement counted as productive if the CDR3 had no stop codons and remained in frame with V and J, and every other rearrangement counted as non-productive. Following IMGT convention, CDR3 was defined as the stretch from the second conserved V-encoded cysteine to the conserved J-encoded phenylalanine. The earlier analysis of 587 of the donors excluded any sequence lacking an unambiguous match to a single V gene segment. In an earlier analysis of approximately 560 of the donors, a V segment was called functional when productive rearrangements were above 56.7%, and segregating when the standard deviation between donors exceeded 5%. A statistical classification framework was built to diagnose cytomegalovirus status from the catalog of TCR beta chain sequences. In a later analysis, TCR nucleotide sequences were compared against IMGT/GENE-DB human TR gene sequences so that V and J genes could be assigned. In a later analysis, CDR3 sequences and most-parsimonious VDJ recombination scenarios were assigned using the TCRdist pipeline. In a later analysis, each TCR beta chain was defined by its CDR3 amino acid sequence together with its V-gene family, and reads lacking a unique V-gene family were excluded. In a later analysis, 550 to 650 highly shared, low-generation-probability nucleotide sequences were removed to address suspected cross-contamination and a sequencing artifact. In a later analysis, a clonal expansion index for each public chain was calculated from normalized within-repertoire ranks of inferred template counts. Generation probabilities in a later analysis came from a VDJ recombination model fitted to out-of-frame rearrangements, and those results were checked against IGoR. In a later analysis, hypergeometric tests were used to score TCR-TCR, TCR-HLA and TCR-CMV co-occurrence, with a repertoire-size bias correction applied to TCR pairs. False discovery rates were estimated in a later analysis by permuting HLA or CMV assignments 20 times. In a later analysis, co-occurring TCRs were grouped using DBSCAN, with TCRdist sequence similarity added in when clustering inside HLA-allele-positive subsets. Repertoires with fewer than 30,000 or more than 120,000 public chains, plus five repertoires with anomalous nucleotide sharing, were excluded from co-occurrence clustering. TCRdb provides this immuneACCESS table in a form limited to in-frame rearrangements. Some clones are lacking; in checked studies, under half of them reflect an unresolved V gene, and why the rest are absent is not known. V, J and clone size derive from that table, while D and trimming were established from the DNA sequence. Present in this sample are about 83,000 clones, more than 80% of which were seen just once. Clones ranked in the top ten supply 1.5% to 2% of the sample.

This sequence uses TRBV5-1 and TRBJ2-1, with a tentative D gene TRBD2 over 7 matching bases. The TCR sequence derives from a young woman in good health and CMV-seronegative. Sequencing was performed on PBMCs. The sequence in DNA is TGCGCCAGTCAAGCGGGGACAAACAATGAGCAGTTCTTC. The encoded protein is CASQAGTNNEQFF.